This paragraph reports one TCR beta chain. Its antigen remains unknown. Ophthalmopathy in the patients scored at least 3 on Clinical Activity Score and at least 4 on NOSPECS grade, lasting under 3 months. Lactation, pregnancy, other autoimmune disease or uncontrolled infection led to exclusion of patients. The data are from a study of T cells in Graves' hyperthyroidism and ophthalmopathy. Whole-study results and caveats: Ophthalmopathy stood apart from stable hyperthyroidism in a 13 V-J model. Clonotypes that were expanded in thyroid above 0.001 mostly appeared in blood too.

Regions amplified from RNA transcripts were the TCR beta CDR3 regions. HTBI primers drove first-round RT-PCR of the TCR CDR3. TCRdb re-derived calls from the multiplex PCR reads in MiXCR, one entry per CDR3 protein. The repertoire consists of 490,000 or so distinct CDR3 sequences, with under 25% occurring once and the leading ten covering around 47%. The germline V and J ends were trimmed by 6 bases and 6 bases, with 17 bases remaining between them. In germline, CDR1 is MNHEY, CDR2 SVGEGT. The CDR3 runs 14 residues. The gene calls are TRBV6-2 or TRBV6-3 and TRBJ1-1; TRBD1 might be the D (5 bases). This clonotype was obtained from an older woman with Graves' ophthalmopathy. Material for sequencing was blood. In DNA form, the CDR3 reads TGTGCCAGCAGCCCCACCGGGACCCCTTCTGAAGCTTTCTTT. Amino acid sequence: CASSPTGTPSEAFF.